This TCR beta chain stems from a study of blood T cell repertoires in COVID-19 (dated by TCRdb to 2018 to 2021). About the full investigation: Collaborator samples came from the United States, Italy and Spain and covered acute and convalescent phases of COVID-19. The prospective study material was composed of cDNA or gDNA derived from T cells, B-cell-depleted T cells, or PBMCs. Deeply sampled blood TCRbeta repertoires from subjects exposed to, actively infected with, or recovered from COVID-19 were included in the dataset. The repertoires were released in a freely available public database intended as a resource for research on the immune response to SARS-CoV-2. The samples were drawn from two sources: the first 160 participants of the ongoing ImmuneRACE study, and 1,000 to 1,500 subjects contributed by 6 global collaborators. Sample metadata almost always included a de-identified subject ID, COVID-19 status, age in years and sex. Where available, HLA class I and class II types were taken from metadata supplied by the sample provider and were not determined by assay-based typing. Overall results and qualifications from the work: How much clinical and demographic metadata was included differed by source and by participant, and the metadata was provided uncurated.

The immunoSEQ Assay, a bias-controlled multiplex PCR, was used to amplify TCRbeta CDR3 regions from genomic DNA. The original pipeline was this. The number of nucleated cells in each sample was estimated by amplification of reference gene primers within the assay. To quantify the absolute abundance of each unique TCRbeta CDR3 rearrangement, sequence reads were collapsed and filtered. Productive Simpson clonality was computed per sample as the square root of Simpson's diversity index over productive rearrangements. TCRdb provides this immuneACCESS table in a form limited to in-frame rearrangements. Some clones are lacking; in checked studies, under half of them reflect an unresolved V gene, and why the rest are absent is not known. V, J and clone size were drawn from that table, and D and trimming were deduced from the DNA. The sample includes 200,000 to 250,000 clones, with around 91% observed a single time. Clones ranked in the top ten supply approximately 16% of the sample.

Participants in the prospective study were aged roughly 18 to 100 years, lived in more than 20 United States geographic areas, and enrolled through a virtual design. To assign participants to cohorts, the prospective study relied on clinical history that participants themselves reported in a screening survey and a study questionnaire. Exposed participants had been in contact with someone with a PCR-confirmed or clinician-diagnosed COVID-19 case within 2 weeks of study entry. Each participant in the prospective study had whole blood, serum and a nasopharyngeal or oropharyngeal swab collected by mobile phlebotomists. Participants in the prospective study had the option to provide additional blood draws and questionnaires over a roughly 2-month period. Before DNA extraction, blood samples from the prospective study were shipped at room temperature or frozen. The CDR3, from cysteine to phenylalanine, totals 13 residues. Only CDR3 DNA remains: 39 bases, in frame from the first base. Trimming removed 2 bases from V and 4 bases from J, leaving 8 bases between the germline ends. In the germline V gene, CDR1 corresponds to ENHRY and CDR2 to SYGVKD.

With regard to this clone: Its antigen has not been determined. No per-base quality is available; no much larger clone lies one base away.

The sequenced sample was PBMCs or T cells enriched from blood (not recorded which). The chain employs TRBV10-3 and TRBJ1-1, with TRBD1 tentatively as D gene (5 bases match). This TCR came from a man aged 25-45 years who had been exposed to COVID-19. The bases read TGTGCCATCAGTGAGAGGGGTAGCACTGAAGCTTTCTTT. Its translation is CAISERGSTEAFF.